This T cell receptor beta chain was obtained from a study of blood T cell repertoires in COVID-19. Sequencing was performed with immunoSEQ multiplex PCR; in TCRdb, only in-frame clones are kept and a portion is missing. Here the sample spans around 230,000 clones, more than 65% being singletons. V lost 5 bases and J lost 4; bases outside the gene matches: 6. The CDR3 extends over 14 amino acids. Looked up from germline, CDR1 is LNHNV and CDR2 is YYDKDF (reference sequence). Sequenced input: peripheral blood. The genes are TRBV15 and TRBJ2-7, with 9 bases lining up with TRBD1. The sequence was obtained from an elderly woman with acute or convalescent COVID-19. The CDR3 is CATSSDRGAYEQYF. CDR3 bases: TGTGCCACCAGCTCGGACAGGGGAGCTTACGAGCAGTACTTC.